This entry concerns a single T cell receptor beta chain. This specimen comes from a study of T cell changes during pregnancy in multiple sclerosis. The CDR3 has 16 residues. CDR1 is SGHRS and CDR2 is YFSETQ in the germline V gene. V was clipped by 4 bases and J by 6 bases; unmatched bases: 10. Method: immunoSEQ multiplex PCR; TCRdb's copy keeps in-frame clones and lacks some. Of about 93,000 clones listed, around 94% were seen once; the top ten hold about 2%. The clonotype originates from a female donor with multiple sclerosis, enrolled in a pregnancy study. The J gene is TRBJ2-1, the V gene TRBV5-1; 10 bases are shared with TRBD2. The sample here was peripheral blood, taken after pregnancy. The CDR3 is CASSGTSSGRSNEQFF. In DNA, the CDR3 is TGCGCCAGCAGCGGCACCTCTAGCGGGAGAAGCAATGAGCAGTTCTTC. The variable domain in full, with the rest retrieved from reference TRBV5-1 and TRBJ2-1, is KAGVTQTPRYLIKTRGQQVTLSCSPISGHRSVSWYQQTPGQGLQFLFEYFSETQRNKGNFPGRFSGRQFSNSRSEMNVSTLELGDSALYLCASSGTSSGRSNEQFFGPGTRLTVL.